Included here is one T cell receptor beta chain sequence, with context. This CDR3 region has 16 residues. Germline assignment: CDR1 MGHRA and CDR2 YSYEKL. V was cut by 1 base and J by 0 bases, with 10 bases left in between. The data were produced by immunoSEQ multiplex PCR, yet TCRdb's version contains in-frame clones alone and is incomplete. In the table there are 300,000 to 350,000 clones, approximately 85% of which are singletons. This entry is derived from a study of blood T cell repertoires in COVID-19. The chain has TRBV4-1 and TRBJ1-3; D remains ambiguous. Sequencing was performed on PBMCs or T cells enriched from blood (not recorded which). The TCR comes from a man aged 25-45 years who had recovered from COVID-19. CDR3 region: CASSQGGVGSGNTIYF. DNA for the CDR3: TGCGCCAGCAGCCAAGGCGGTGTGGGCTCTGGAAACACCATATATTTT.